The 19 T cell receptor beta chains listed next were all sequenced from one sample in a study of cytomegalovirus exposure and HLA in healthy donors. Primers: 60 Vbeta forward and 13 Jbeta reverse. The repertoire was sequenced with immunoSEQ multiplex PCR; TCRdb's copy has only in-frame clones and lacks some. Among about 93,000 clones, roughly four fifths were seen once, and the ten largest hold 0.57%. Sequences were obtained from PBMCs. The receptor source for this set is a man aged 30 to 39 in good health and CMV-seronegative.

The J gene is TRBJ1-4, the V gene TRBV4-2; possibly TRBD1 for D (5 bases). The length of the CDR3 is 18 residues. V shed 1 base and J shed 8 bases, with 23 bases lying between them. Germline CDR1 reads LGHNA; CDR2 reads YNFKEQ. The CDR3 sequence: CASSQVRVQGPFGEKLFF. CDR3 in DNA: TGTGCCAGCAGCCAAGTTCGCGTGCAGGGCCCATTTGGGGAAAAACTGTTTTTT.

The chain has TRBV19 and TRBJ2-7; perhaps TRBD1 as D (5 bases). The CDR3 sequence is 15 residues long. Trimming pared 5 bases from V and 4 bases from J, leaving 18 bases between. The V gene's germline CDR1 is LNHDA and CDR2 SQIVND (reference sequence). The DNA of the CDR3 is TGTGCCAGTAGTCCGCTCCCAGGGCGGTCATACGAGCAGTACTTC. Translation gives CASSPLPGRSYEQYF.

The rearrangement links TRBV12-5 to TRBJ2-5; D not certain. Trimming cost V 2 bases and J 4 bases, with 8 bases left between them. CDR1 is LGHNT, CDR2 FRNRAP, per germline. This CDR3 region has 13 residues. CDR3 protein: CASGLLGGETQYF. CDR3 in DNA: TGTGCTAGTGGTTTGTTAGGCGGAGAGACCCAGTACTTC.

J is TRBJ2-1 and V is TRBV6-1, with 12 bases matching TRBD2. The germline V gene encodes CDR1 MNHNS and CDR2 SASEGT. The V segment lost 6 bases and the J segment 4 bases; nucleotides outside the gene matches: 4. The CDR3 length is 15 residues. CDR3: CASSWTSGNYNEQFF. CDR3 DNA: TGTGCCAGCAGCTGGACTAGCGGGAATTACAATGAGCAGTTCTTC.

The chain recombines TRBV7-2 with TRBJ2-4; 11 nucleotides align to TRBD2. This CDR3 is 15 amino acids long. Germline trimming cut 4 bases from V and 7 bases from J; bases unmatched to any gene: 6. Per germline, CDR1 SGHTA and CDR2 FQGNSA. The DNA for the CDR3 is TGTGCCAGCAGCTCCGGGACTAGCGGTTTCAACATTCAGTACTTC. The encoded protein is CASSSGTSGFNIQYF.

This clone turned up a few times. The gene calls are TRBV6-1 and TRBJ2-7; 9 positions match TRBD1. The J segment lost 0 bases and the V segment lost 8 bases, leaving 8 bases of the junction unmatched. The CDR3 has 15 amino acids. Germline V gene sequence: CDR1 MNHNS, CDR2 SASEGT. For the CDR3, the DNA is TGTGCCAGCTGTCCGGGACAGGGATGCTCCTACGAGCAGTACGTC. This codes for CASCPGQGCSYEQYV.

This chain uses TRBV5-6 with TRBJ1-2; 9 bases fit TRBD1. This CDR3 is built from 15 residues. V shed 4 bases and J 7 bases; nucleotides not matched to a gene: 11. Germline CDR1 reads SGHDT; CDR2 reads YYEEEE. CDR3 residues: CASSAYRGQVGGYTF. The CDR3 nucleotides are TGTGCCAGCAGCGCCTACAGGGGGCAGGTTGGTGGCTACACCTTC.

This chain uses TRBV6-1 with TRBJ2-6, with 7 bases that match TRBD1. The V gene end was trimmed by 6 bases and the J gene end by 5 bases; junction bases not matched to a gene: 7. The CDR3 runs 15 residues. The V gene's germline CDR1 is MNHNS and CDR2 SASEGT. CDR3 coding DNA: TGTGCCAGCAGCCTGGACAGGTTAAGGGCCAACGTCCTGACTTTC. This sequence encodes CASSLDRLRANVLTF.

Regarding this clone: A junction end diverges from the germline sequence, so it may reflect a read error. Distinct nucleotide sequences in the sample also encode this CDR3. The chain carries TRBV5-1 and TRBJ2-1; 10 positions match TRBD2. CDR1 and CDR2 from the germline V gene are SGHRS and YFSETQ. There are 21 residues in the CDR3. DNA of the CDR3: TGCGCCAGCAGCTCGTCGGGGGATAGCGGGGGGCGCTCCTTCTCCTATAATGAGCAGTTCTTC. Encoded protein: CASSSSGDSGGRSFSYNEQFF.

The V call is TRBV6-1, the J call TRBJ2-1; D remains unclear. The CDR3 has 15 residues. Germline CDR1 reads MNHNS; CDR2 reads SASEGT. V shed 3 bases and J shed 2 bases, with 11 bases lying between them. CDR3 in amino acids: CASSDSWSPYNEQFF. The CDR3 nucleotides read TGTGCCAGCAGTGATAGTTGGTCCCCCTACAATGAGCAGTTCTTC.

The CDR3 is CASSTSGGTTGELFF. The DNA for the CDR3 is TGTGCCAGCAGCACTAGCGGGGGAACCACCGGGGAGCTGTTTTTT. V and J are TRBV7-2 and TRBJ2-2; 11 bases are shared with TRBD2. CDR1 and CDR2 from the germline V gene are SGHTA and FQGNSA. The CDR3 spans 15 residues. V was clipped by 5 bases and J by 4 bases; unmatched bases: 3. Variable domain in full (rest from reference TRBV7-2 and TRBJ2-2): GAGVSQSPSNKVTEKGKDVELRCDPISGHTALYWYRQSLGQGLEFLIYFQGNSAPDKSGLPSDRFSAERTGGSVSTLTIQRTQQEDSAVYLCASSTSGGTTGELFFGEGSRLTVL.

CDR3 loop: CASSDTQGTQYF. In nucleotides, the CDR3 is TGTGCCAGCAGCGATACACAGGGGACGCAGTATTTT. This rearrangement joins TRBV7-3 to TRBJ2-3; 7 nucleotides line up with TRBD1. The CDR3 extends over 12 amino acids. Germline V gives CDR1 SGHTA, CDR2 FQGTGA. J gave up 9 bases and V 5 bases, and 5 bases lay outside the gene matches.

The rearrangement joins TRBV7-7 to TRBJ2-5; tentatively, D is TRBD1 (6 bases). The V end was cut by 5 bases, the J end by 4 bases, with 11 bases between. Germline CDR1 reads SSHAT; CDR2 reads FNYEAQ (reference sequence). This CDR3 has 13 residues. CDR3 loop: CASSQDRAETQYF. In nucleotides, the CDR3 is TGTGCCAGCAGCCAGGACAGAGCAGAGACCCAGTACTTC.

This clone appeared a few times. The chain has TRBV11-2 and TRBJ2-4; D is undetermined. The CDR3 spans 13 residues. Germline CDR1 and CDR2: SGHAT and FQNNGV. V was clipped by 2 bases and J by 7 bases, with 9 bases between them. The CDR3, as DNA: TGTGCCAGCAGCTTAAATCGCGGTAACATTCAGTACTTC. Translated, it gives CASSLNRGNIQYF.

This CDR3 reads CASSLGGTGNSGELFF. CDR3 in DNA: TGTGCCAGCAGCTTAGGTGGGACAGGGAATTCCGGGGAGCTGTTTTTT. The chain has TRBV7-7 and TRBJ2-2; 9 nucleotides line up with TRBD1. V gave up 1 base and J gave up 6 bases; unmatched junction bases: 6. There are 16 residues in the CDR3. Germline lookup yields CDR1 SSHAT and CDR2 FNYEAQ (reference sequence).

CDR3 bases: TGTGCCAGCAGTGAGACAGGGTCCTTTGGAAACACCATATATTTT. It encodes CASSETGSFGNTIYF. The genes are TRBV25-1 and TRBJ1-3, with 7 bases matching TRBD1. V trimming: 3 bases; J trimming: 3 bases; junction bases outside the gene matches: 5. This CDR3 region has 15 residues. Germline V gene data show CDR1 as MGHDK and CDR2 as SYGVNS.

This chain joins TRBV5-1 and TRBJ1-3, with 7 bases aligning to TRBD1. The CDR3 sequence is 14 residues long. The junction had 5 bases not matched to a gene; V was cut back by 4 bases and J by 4 bases. CDR1 SGHRS and CDR2 YFSETQ come from the germline V gene. CDR3 in amino acids: CASSIDRAGNTIYF. The CDR3 nucleotides are TGCGCCAGCAGCATCGACAGGGCGGGAAACACCATATATTTT. The entire variable domain, with the rest obtained from reference TRBV5-1 and TRBJ1-3, is as follows: KAGVTQTPRYLIKTRGQQVTLSCSPISGHRSVSWYQQTPGQGLQFLFEYFSETQRNKGNFPGRFSGRQFSNSRSEMNVSTLELGDSALYLCASSIDRAGNTIYFGEGSWLTVV.

The V call is TRBV9, the J call TRBJ1-2; TRBD1 matches at 7 bases. The V gene's germline CDR1 is SGDLS and CDR2 YYNGEE. The V segment lost 3 bases and the J segment 8 bases; nucleotides outside the gene matches: 4. The CDR3 sequence is 12 residues long. The CDR3 is CASSATGLGYTF. CDR3 DNA: TGTGCCAGCAGCGCGACAGGGTTGGGCTACACCTTC.

The rearrangement joins TRBV11-2 to TRBJ1-1; no reliable D call. The V gene lost 3 bases and the J gene lost 1 base, with 6 bases spanning the gap. The CDR3 is 13 amino acids. The germline V gene encodes CDR1 SGHAT and CDR2 FQNNGV. CDR3 bases: TGTGCCAGCAGCTTTGGGCAGAACACTGAAGCTTTCTTT. Its translation is CASSFGQNTEAFF.